This T cell receptor beta chain was sequenced for a study of PD-1 blockade in classical Hodgkin lymphoma. Study as a whole: Patients had nivolumab dosed at 3 mg/kg, delivered intravenously every 2 weeks.

Relapse after autologous stem cell transplantation occurred in every patient, and brentuximab vedotin exposure varied. TCRdb's copy holds only in-frame clones and misses some; the assay was immunoSEQ multiplex PCR. Of just over 60,000 clones in the sample, approximately 88% were seen once. Overall study findings and caveats: Exclusion removed patients who began nivolumab under 1 year after ASCT.

Per germline, CDR1 MNHEY and CDR2 SVGAGI. V was shortened by 4 bases and J by 0 bases, with 6 bases between the two germline ends. This CDR3 is built from 14 residues. Turning to this clone: What it binds is not known.

The rearrangement uses TRBV6-5 and TRBJ1-4, with TRBD1 as a possible D gene (5 bases). Here the sequenced sample was peripheral blood mononuclear cells (PBMCs), taken at baseline. This receptor was obtained from a human donor with classical Hodgkin lymphoma. CDR3 nucleotide sequence: TGTGCCAGCAGTTCGACAGCAACTAATGAAAAACTGTTTTTT. Amino acid sequence: CASSSTATNEKLFF.